The rows below give T cell receptor beta chains drawn from one sample of a study of monozygotic twins with inflammatory bowel disease. TCRdb reworked the 5' RACE reads into one entry per CDR3 protein, no DNA. The sample data list roughly 300,000 distinct CDR3 sequences. Sequencing was performed on blood. The source is a human donor with ulcerative colitis or Crohn's disease, or a healthy co-twin of an affected twin (not recorded which). The CDR3 runs from the conserved cysteine through the conserved F or W.

V gene	J gene	CDR3 protein
TRBV27	TRBJ2-1	CASATGAGRSYNEQFF
TRBV7-9	TRBJ1-1	CASSSGTYLTEAFF
TRBV6-1	TRBJ2-7	CASSGNTYEQYF
TRBV28	TRBJ1-5	CASSAPPGQPQHF
TRBV12-3/TRBV12-4	TRBJ2-2	CASSPGWGNPGELIF
TRBV28	TRBJ2-2	CASSLPTANTGELFF
TRBV7-2	TRBJ2-1	CASSKDPSINEQFF
TRBV7-2	TRBJ2-5	CASSSRSQETQYF
TRBV5-4	TRBJ2-3	CASSPSGRGGGDTQYF
TRBV7-2	TRBJ1-5	CASSPGTRDNQPQHF
TRBV5-1	TRBJ1-1	CASSLFAGKDTEAFF
TRBV6-2/TRBV6-3	TRBJ2-5	CASSLRDPPSSPQETQYF
TRBV30	TRBJ2-1	CAWSKGTGGTGEQFF
TRBV6-2/TRBV6-3	TRBJ2-7	CASSYVGLNSREQYF
TRBV2	TRBJ2-5	CASTPGQRIETQYF
TRBV19	TRBJ2-1	CASTRRGAGVNEQFF
TRBV7-9	TRBJ1-1	CASSRQSAVGGTEAFF
TRBV7-3	TRBJ2-3	CASSLLAVPSTDTQYF
TRBV24-1	TRBJ2-1	CATSDPTPSGDNEQFF
TRBV29-1	TRBJ1-2	CSVPTGDGYTF
TRBV19	TRBJ2-1	CASSIMAGRGNEQFF
TRBV7-2	TRBJ2-4	CASSFSTSGGNIQYF
TRBV29-1	TRBJ2-3	CSVVWRDTQYF
TRBV18	TRBJ2-3	CASFPGLATDTQYF
TRBV5-1	TRBJ2-7	CASSLPGTDGEQYF
TRBV12-3/TRBV12-4	TRBJ2-6	CASRGLRGLAGANVLTF
TRBV20-1	TRBJ1-2	CSARDLESGYTF